This T cell receptor (beta chain) was recovered during a study of T cells after yellow fever vaccination. Conversion of TCR transcripts into cDNA relied on 5'RACE template switching, which added a universal primer site and UMIs. TCRdb passed the 5' RACE reads through MiXCR, listing each CDR3 protein once. This table has hundreds of thousands of distinct CDR3 sequences, 4.1% appearing once. CDR3 length: 16 residues. V shed 3 bases and J shed 4 bases, with 15 bases lying between them. Germline loops: CDR1 SEHNR, CDR2 FQNEAQ (reference sequence). The chain carries TRBV7-9 and TRBJ2-2, with a weak D call TRBD2 (6 bases). Sequenced material: PBMCs, taken 5 days after the yellow fever booster vaccination. The sequence was obtained from a man aged 18-30 years who received the YFV17D yellow fever vaccine. In nucleotides, the CDR3 is TGTGCCAGCAGCTTTTACCGGGGGACTGGCACCGGGGAGCTGTTTTTT. As protein: CASSFYRGTGTGELFF.